This section outlines one T cell receptor (beta chain) sequence together with its context. Its specificity is not known. These data belong to a study of cytomegalovirus exposure and HLA in healthy donors. About the study: About 80 million unique TCRs from HLA-typed donors made up an early data release. Study results and caveats: In a later analysis, HLA-associated beta chains showed higher expansion and lower generation probabilities than comparable chains.

PCR involved 60 Vbeta and 13 Jbeta primers. Using immunoSEQ multiplex PCR, the repertoire was profiled, and TCRdb retains in-frame clones only, with some absent. The profile shows 150,000 to 180,000 clones, 80% of them singletons. What was sequenced was PBMCs. The sequence was collected from a woman aged 40 to 49 in good health and CMV-seropositive.

The CDR3 is CASSVTGGVDEQYF. The CDR3 region has the DNA TGCGCCAGCAGCGTAACAGGGGGGGTGGACGAGCAGTACTTC. The chain couples TRBV5-1 to TRBJ2-7; perhaps TRBD1 as D (8 bases). Trimming shortened V by 4 bases and J by 5 bases, and 16 bases separated the two germline ends. Germline loops: CDR1 SGHRS, CDR2 YFSETQ. CDR3 length equals 14 residues.